The entry below describes one T cell receptor beta chain. CDR3 length equals 14 residues. Trimming took off 7 bases at V and 9 bases at J, with 20 bases between the two ends. Looked up from germline, CDR1 is MNHEY and CDR2 is SVGEGT. The data belong to a study of CD8 T cells in Susac syndrome. Healthy donors constituted the controls, which were matched for age and sex. It was with random hexamers that roughly 0.45 to 1 ug RNA was reverse transcribed. The immunoSEQ assay covered 54 Vbeta and 13 Jbeta segments for CDR3. TCRdb itself ran the immunoSEQ multiplex PCR reads through MiXCR, one entry per CDR3 protein. The data hold more than 150,000 distinct CDR3 sequences, with over 85% observed a single time.

The TCR sequence derives from a human donor in good health. This rearrangement joins TRBV6-2 or TRBV6-3 to TRBJ2-3; TRBD2 might be the D (6 bases). The sequenced material came from CD4+ T cells from PBMCs. In DNA, the CDR3 is TGTGCCAGCACCATAAGGGGCGGGAATAGAACGCAGTATTTT. Translated: CASTIRGGNRTQYF.